The clone carrying this TCR beta chain has a single count. Participants, 18 to 89 years old, spanned about two dozen US areas. Cohorts were assigned according to the clinical history that participants reported. Authors' analysis steps: Estimation of nucleated cell counts relied on the amplification of reference gene primers. Generated by immunoSEQ multiplex PCR, the TCRdb table keeps only in-frame clones and is missing some. V, J and clone size are taken as reported in that table, and D and trimming were inferred from the DNA itself. The table shows about 250,000 clones, with approximately 85% occurring only once. This entry belongs to a study of blood T cell repertoires in COVID-19. Study-wide context: The analysed material was cDNA or gDNA that came from T cells, B-cell-depleted T cells, or PBMCs.

With V trimmed by 4 bases and J by 1 base, 1 base remained unmatched. The CDR3 contains 14 residues. Germline CDR1 is KGHSH and CDR2 is LQKENI. Sequencing was performed on PBMCs or T cells enriched from blood (not recorded which). The receptor comes from a woman in her 50s with acute COVID-19. The chain carries TRBV18 and TRBJ1-5, with TRBD1 matching 7 bases. The CDR3, as DNA: TGTGCCAGCTCACGACAGGGAAGCAATCAGCCCCAGCATTTT. It specifies CASSRQGSNQPQHF.